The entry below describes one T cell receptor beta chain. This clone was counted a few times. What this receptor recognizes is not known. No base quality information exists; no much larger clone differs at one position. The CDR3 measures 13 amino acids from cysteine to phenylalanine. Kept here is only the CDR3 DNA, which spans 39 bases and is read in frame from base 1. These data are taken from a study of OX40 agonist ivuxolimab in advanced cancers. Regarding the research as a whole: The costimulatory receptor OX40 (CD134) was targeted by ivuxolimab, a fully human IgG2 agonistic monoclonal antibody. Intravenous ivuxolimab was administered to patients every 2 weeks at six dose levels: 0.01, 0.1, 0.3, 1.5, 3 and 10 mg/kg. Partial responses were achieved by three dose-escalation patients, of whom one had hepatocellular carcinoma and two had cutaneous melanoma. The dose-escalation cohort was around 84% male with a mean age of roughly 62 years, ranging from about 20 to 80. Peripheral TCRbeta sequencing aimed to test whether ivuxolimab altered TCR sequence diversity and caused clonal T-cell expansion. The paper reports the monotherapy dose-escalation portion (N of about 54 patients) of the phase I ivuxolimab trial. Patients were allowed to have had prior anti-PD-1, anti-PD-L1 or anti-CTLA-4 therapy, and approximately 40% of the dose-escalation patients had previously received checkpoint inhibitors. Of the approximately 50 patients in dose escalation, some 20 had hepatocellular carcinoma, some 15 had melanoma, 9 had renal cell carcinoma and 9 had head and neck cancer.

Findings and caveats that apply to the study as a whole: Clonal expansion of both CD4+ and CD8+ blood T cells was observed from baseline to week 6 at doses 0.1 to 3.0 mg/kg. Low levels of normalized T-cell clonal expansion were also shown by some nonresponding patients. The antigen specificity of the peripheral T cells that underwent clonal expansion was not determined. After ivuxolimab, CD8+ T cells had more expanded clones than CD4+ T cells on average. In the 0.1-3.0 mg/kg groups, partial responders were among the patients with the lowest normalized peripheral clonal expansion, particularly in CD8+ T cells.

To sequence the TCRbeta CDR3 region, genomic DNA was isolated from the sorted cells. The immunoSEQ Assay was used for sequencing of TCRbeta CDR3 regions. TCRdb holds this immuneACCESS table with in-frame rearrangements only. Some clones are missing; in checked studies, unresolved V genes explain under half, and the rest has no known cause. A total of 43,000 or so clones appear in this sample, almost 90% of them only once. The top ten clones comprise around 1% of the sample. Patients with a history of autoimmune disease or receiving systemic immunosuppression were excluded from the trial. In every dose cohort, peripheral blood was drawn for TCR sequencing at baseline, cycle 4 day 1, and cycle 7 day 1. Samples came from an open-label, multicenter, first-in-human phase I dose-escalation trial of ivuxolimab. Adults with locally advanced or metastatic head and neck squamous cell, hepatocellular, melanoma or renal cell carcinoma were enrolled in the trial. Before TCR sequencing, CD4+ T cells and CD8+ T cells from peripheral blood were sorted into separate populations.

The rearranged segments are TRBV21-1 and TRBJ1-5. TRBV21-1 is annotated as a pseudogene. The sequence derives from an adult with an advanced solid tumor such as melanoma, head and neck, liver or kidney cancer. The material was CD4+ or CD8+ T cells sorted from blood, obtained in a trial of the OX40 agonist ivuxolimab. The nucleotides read TGTGCCCGGTTGAGCGGCCCCAATCAGCCCCAGCATTTT. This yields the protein CARLSGPNQPQHF.